Listed below are T cell receptor beta chains from one sample, sequenced in a study of OX40 agonist ivuxolimab in advanced cancers. The repertoire was sequenced with immunoSEQ multiplex PCR; TCRdb's copy has only in-frame clones and lacks some. The data hold about 52,000 clones, with around four fifths observed a single time. The sample was CD4+ or CD8+ T cells sorted from blood, taken in a trial of the OX40 agonist ivuxolimab. These receptors were taken from an adult with an advanced solid tumor such as melanoma, head and neck, liver or kidney cancer. The CDR3 runs from the conserved cysteine through the conserved F or W. A D gene is named only where the DNA matches it firmly. Size is stated for part of the rows, as once, few or many counts, or as a class when the clone is expanded.

abundance,v_gene,len,d_gene,j_gene,CDR3aa,CDR3nt
NA,TRBV4-2,18,NA,TRBJ2-2,CASSQEYPGTINTGELFF,TGTGCCAGCAGCCAAGAATATCCAGGGACGATCAACACCGGGGAGCTGTTTTTT
NA,TRBV5-1,15,TRBD2,TRBJ2-1,CASSQTTSGNNEQFF,TGCGCCAGCAGCCAAACGACTAGCGGTAACAATGAGCAGTTCTTC
NA,TRBV30,14,TRBD1,TRBJ2-1,CAWSTGTGKDEQFF,TGTGCCTGGAGTACCGGGACAGGTAAAGACGAGCAGTTCTTC
few,TRBV10-3,15,NA,TRBJ2-1,CAISEEDSYTNEQFF,TGTGCCATCAGTGAAGAGGACAGTTATACCAATGAGCAGTTCTTC
once,TRBV27,16,NA,TRBJ1-4,CASSPGQRRPPEKLFF,TGTGCCAGCAGTCCCGGACAGCGCCGACCACCCGAAAAACTGTTTTTT
NA,TRBV11-2,15,TRBD1,TRBJ2-7,CASSPLGTESYEQYF,TGTGCCAGCAGCCCCCTAGGGACAGAGTCCTACGAGCAGTACTTC
NA,TRBV28,17,TRBD2,TRBJ2-2,CASSSLTSGTETGELFF,TGTGCCAGCAGTTCACTCACTAGCGGGACAGAAACCGGGGAGCTGTTTTTT
NA,TRBV7-2,16,TRBD2,TRBJ2-5,CASSLPGLAGAGGQYF,TGTGCCAGCAGCCTGCCGGGACTAGCGGGGGCCGGAGGCCAGTACTTC
NA,TRBV10-1,16,TRBD2,TRBJ2-3,CASSEALAGGVDTQYF,TGCGCCAGCAGTGAAGCTTTAGCGGGAGGGGTAGATACGCAGTATTTT
NA,TRBV27,16,TRBD1,TRBJ2-5,CASSSDSLGQDGTQYF,TGTGCCAGCAGTTCGGACAGCCTAGGACAGGACGGGACCCAGTACTTC
NA,TRBV11-2,15,TRBD1,TRBJ1-4,CASSTGDRGREKLFF,TGTGCCAGCAGCACGGGGGACAGGGGGCGCGAAAAACTGTTTTTT
NA,TRBV7-9,12,NA,TRBJ1-1,CASSLTERGAFF,TGTGCCAGCAGCTTAACTGAAAGAGGGGCTTTCTTT
few,TRBV9,16,TRBD1,TRBJ1-1,CASSDGQGKYGTEAFF,TGTGCCAGCAGCGATGGACAGGGGAAGTACGGCACTGAAGCTTTCTTT
NA,TRBV5-1,15,TRBD1,TRBJ2-7,CASSSSGQGSYEQYF,TGCGCCAGCAGCTCGTCGGGACAGGGATCCTACGAGCAGTACTTC
NA,TRBV21-1,16,NA,TRBJ2-5,CASSTGTSGDQETQYF,TGTGCCAGCAGCACCGGGACTAGCGGGGACCAAGAGACCCAGTACTTC
NA,TRBV27,16,TRBD2,TRBJ2-3,CASSALAGFTGDTQYF,TGTGCCAGCAGTGCGCTAGCGGGGTTTACTGGAGATACGCAGTATTTT
many,TRBV7-9,16,NA,TRBJ1-1,CASSFLDSPGNIEAFF,TGTGCCAGCAGCTTCCTGGACAGCCCGGGGAACATTGAAGCTTTCTTT
NA,TRBV6-1,13,NA,TRBJ1-1,CASRTELNTEAFF,TGTGCCAGCAGGACAGAGCTGAACACTGAAGCTTTCTTT
NA,TRBV29-1,16,TRBD2,TRBJ2-1,CSVHGLAGVSYNEQFF,TGCAGCGTCCACGGACTAGCGGGAGTTTCCTACAATGAGCAGTTCTTC
NA,TRBV7-2,14,TRBD1,TRBJ1-5,CASSPKTGDQPQHF,TGTGCCAGCAGCCCTAAGACAGGGGATCAGCCCCAGCATTTT
few,TRBV4-1,13,TRBD1,TRBJ2-3,CASSQRDRDTQYF,TGCGCCAGCAGCCAACGGGACAGAGATACGCAGTATTTT
NA,TRBV2,17,NA,TRBJ2-2,CASSHFRGGKSTGELFF,TGTGCCAGCAGTCACTTTCGGGGAGGAAAAAGCACCGGGGAGCTGTTTTTT
once,TRBV29-1,15,NA,TRBJ1-1,CSVVGGNDIRGEAFF,TGCAGCGTGGTGGGGGGAAACGATATCCGCGGTGAAGCTTTCTTT
NA,TRBV5-1,13,TRBD2,TRBJ2-1,CASSLAGVPGQFF,TGCGCCAGCAGCTTAGCGGGGGTTCCGGGGCAGTTCTTC
NA,TRBV6-1,14,TRBD1,TRBJ1-4,CASSRQGAGEKLFF,TGTGCCAGCAGTCGACAGGGGGCGGGGGAAAAACTGTTTTTT
NA,TRBV7-2,14,TRBD2,TRBJ2-7,CASSLDSGGYEQYF,TGTGCCAGCAGCTTAGATAGCGGGGGCTACGAGCAGTACTTC
NA,TRBV2,15,TRBD1,TRBJ2-3,CASSEGTGGADTQYF,TGTGCCAGCAGTGAGGGGACAGGGGGCGCAGATACGCAGTATTTT
once,TRBV20-1,11,NA,TRBJ1-1,CSARLGTEAFF,TGCAGTGCTAGGCTCGGCACTGAAGCTTTCTTT